This T cell receptor beta chain was obtained from a study of CD4 T cells in relation to SARS-CoV-2 and coronaviruses. Study-level information: After less than 11 days of antigen culture, PBMC TCR beta CDR3s were sequenced. The HLA restriction of the shared crossreactive spike epitopes was mapped.

The unexposed donors gave CD4+ T cells in about 2010-2019, prior to COVID-19. After approximately ten days of culture, CD4+ T cells were isolated. Testing used SARS-CoV-2 S/N and four cold-coronavirus spikes on unexposed-donor CD4+ T cells, cells permitting. Half the medium was replaced with IL-2 medium on days 3 and 7. This clone occurred a few times. Its antigen is still unknown. The V gene's germline CDR1 is SGHNT and CDR2 YYREEE (reference sequence). This CDR3 region has 15 residues. The junction had 8 bases not matched to a gene; V was cut back by 5 bases and J by 8 bases. Generated by immunoSEQ multiplex PCR, the TCRdb table keeps only in-frame clones and is missing some. There are roughly 30,000 clones in the sample; around 78% occur only once, and 20% lies in the top ten.

J is TRBJ2-1 and V is TRBV5-4; 12 positions match TRBD2. This clonotype originated in a human donor in good health. Sequencing was performed on CD4+ T cells from PBMCs, cultured in vitro. DNA of the CDR3: TGTGCCAGCAGGTATCTAGCGGGGGGGCTGGATGAGCAGTTCTTC. Amino acids: CASRYLAGGLDEQFF.